This TCR beta chain is drawn from a study of blood T cells in healthy people across ages. About the study: Template-switching capture recovered about one barcoded beta molecule per two T cells. Findings of the study overall: Per-million-T-cell TCR beta diversity fell roughly linearly with age. Underestimates were what the diversity estimates from one million T cells were considered to be.

The use of a sample-barcoded 5' primer and a J-beta primer mix characterized a second PCR of roughly 7 to 12 cycles. MiXCR was run by TCRdb on the 5' RACE reads, yielding one entry per CDR3 protein. The table shows 1.5 million to 2 million distinct CDR3 sequences, with roughly 27% occurring only once. Germline V lookup: CDR1 SNHLY, CDR2 FYNNEI. The CDR3 runs to 14 residues. The ends lost 2 bases at V and 10 bases at J; junction bases unmatched: 11. Concerning this clonotype itself: The antigen is not known.

Donation came from healthy Caucasian individuals in Russia who were aged roughly 6 to 95. This rearrangement joins TRBV2 to TRBJ2-7, with 7 positions matching TRBD1. The receptor was isolated from a woman aged 25-40 years in good health. The sequenced sample consisted of blood. In DNA form, the CDR3 reads TGTGCCAGCAGTGAAATCGTGGAAACAGGGGCCCAGTACTTC. It encodes CASSEIVETGAQYF.